The 3 T cell receptor beta chains given below trace back to one sample, sequenced in a study of shared T cell receptors in the human thymus. The assay was immunoSEQ multiplex PCR, and TCRdb's table has in-frame clones only and misses some. The repertoire holds about 380,000 clones, with around 95% as singletons. Sequenced: thymocytes. These TCRs come from a human donor.

This chain joins TRBV30 and TRBJ1-1; perhaps TRBD1 as D (5 bases). The CDR3 consists of 14 residues. V lost 4 bases and J 8 bases, leaving 20 bases between the germline ends. CDR1 GTSNPN and CDR2 SVGIG come from the germline V gene (reference sequence). CDR3 bases: TGTGCCTGGACCCCTTTCGGGGGTGGCATCGAAGCTTTCTTT. It encodes CAWTPFGGGIEAFF.

V is TRBV5-6 and J is TRBJ1-1, with no clear D. The V end lost 4 bases, the J end lost 4 bases, and 11 bases lay between the germline ends. Germline CDR1 and CDR2: SGHDT and YYEEEE. The CDR3 has 13 residues. This chain's CDR3 is CASSLSSSTEAFF. For the CDR3, the DNA is TGTGCCAGCAGCCTATCAAGCAGCACTGAAGCTTTCTTT.

The chain's CDR3 is CASSLALTTSVDTGELFF. The CDR3 nucleotides read TGTGCCAGCAGCTTAGCCCTAACAACTAGTGTCGACACCGGGGAGCTGTTTTTT. The J gene is TRBJ2-2, the V gene TRBV11-3; possibly TRBD2 for D (5 bases). The CDR3 covers 18 residues. V gave up 1 base and J gave up 3 bases, with 18 bases separating them. CDR1 and CDR2 from the germline V gene are SGHNT and YENEEA.